The T cell receptor (beta chain) under discussion was sequenced for a study of OX40 agonist ivuxolimab in advanced cancers. Study background: Ivuxolimab, which is an agonistic anti-OX40 (CD134) antibody, was administered to the patients.

CDR3 length equals 14 residues. V was clipped by 5 bases and J by 6 bases, with 16 bases between them. In germline, CDR1 is MNHEY, CDR2 SVGAGI. Repertoires were generated with immunoSEQ multiplex PCR, while TCRdb's copy carries only in-frame clones and drops some. The sample holds 70,000 to 95,000 clones, about 84% seen once. This TCR derives from an adult with an advanced solid tumor such as melanoma, head and neck, liver or kidney cancer. This specimen was CD4+ or CD8+ T cells sorted from blood, taken in a trial of the OX40 agonist ivuxolimab. The chain uses TRBV6-5 and TRBJ1-2; D call uncertain. The CDR3 loop reads CASSPVQVLNGYTF. The CDR3, as DNA: TGTGCCAGCAGTCCCGTCCAAGTCTTAAATGGCTACACCTTC.